The present T cell receptor beta chain was sequenced within a study of control samples from healthy donors and cancer patients. CDR1 and CDR2 (germline): SGHDN, FVKESK. Between the trimmed V and J ends, which lost 0 bases and 7 bases, there was a span of 10 bases. This CDR3 contains 15 residues. TCRdb's copy holds only in-frame clones and misses some; the assay was immunoSEQ multiplex PCR. The sample has about 120,000 clones, 85% to 95% seen once. The chain combines TRBV14 with TRBJ1-6, with D perhaps matching TRBD1 (5 bases). What was sequenced was blood. This TCR was recovered from a man aged 25 to 45 in good health. The CDR3 region has the DNA TGTGCCAGCAGCCAAGATCCAGGGCCAAATTCACCCCTCCACTTT. It encodes CASSQDPGPNSPLHF.